This T cell receptor beta chain was recovered during a study of blood T cell repertoires in COVID-19. Turning to the study itself: Researchers got acute and convalescent COVID-19 samples from the United States, Italy and Spain. T cells, B-cell-depleted T cells, or PBMCs provided the cDNA or gDNA that served as material.

Original processing methods: By means of reference gene primer amplification, nucleated cell counts were estimated. This table comes from immunoSEQ multiplex PCR, and its TCRdb copy is limited to in-frame clones, with some not included. That table is the source of V, J and clone size, and D and trimming were worked out from the DNA. This sample has 130,000 to 150,000 clones; around nine tenths occur once, and the top ten carry 3.5% to 4.5%. The TCR was taken from a woman in her 40s with acute or convalescent COVID-19. Sequenced: peripheral blood.

The chain's CDR3 is CASSTGAGELFF. DNA of the CDR3: TGTGCCAGCAGTACAGGGGCCGGGGAGCTGTTTTTT. V gene TRBV11-3 combines with J gene TRBJ2-2, with TRBD1 identical over 7 bases. After removal of 6 bases from V and 6 bases from J, the junction contained 1 base not matched to a gene. The CDR3 contains 12 residues. Germline lookup yields CDR1 SGHNT and CDR2 YENEEA. Supplemented by reference TRBV11-3 and TRBJ2-2, the full variable domain reads EAGVVQSPRYKIIEKKQPVAFWCNPISGHNTLYWYLQNLGQGPELLIRYENEEAVDDSQLPKDRFSAERLKGVDSTLKIQPAELGDSAVYLCASSTGAGELFFGEGSRLTVL.